Listed below are T cell receptor beta chains from one sample, sequenced in a study of cytomegalovirus exposure and HLA in healthy donors. The data were produced by immunoSEQ multiplex PCR, yet TCRdb's version contains in-frame clones alone and is incomplete. The sample gives tens of thousands of clones, 84% of which show up once; 3.6% is in the top ten. The sample consisted of PBMCs. The receptor set was obtained from a woman between 18 and 29 years old in good health and CMV-seronegative. Both conserved end residues are part of each CDR3. D genes are given only for firm matches. Expanded clones are given a class, and other clones once, few, many or no size at all.

TRBV7-2	-	-	12	TRBJ1-5	CASSSATGAQHF	TGTGCCAGCAGCTCCGCAACCGGGGCCCAGCATTTT
TRBV4-1	-	-	14	TRBJ2-7	CASSQGGQTYEQYF	TGCGCCAGCAGCCAAGGGGGGCAGACCTACGAGCAGTACTTC
TRBV7-9	-	-	14	TRBJ2-2	CASSLDRATGELFF	TGTGCCAGCAGCTTAGACAGGGCAACCGGGGAGCTGTTTTTT
TRBV19	-	TRBD1	15	TRBJ1-4	CASSTGGTTNEKLFF	TGTGCCAGTAGTACAGGGGGCACAACTAATGAAAAACTGTTTTTT
TRBV7-2	once	-	16	TRBJ1-2	CASSFLRARGGYGYTF	TGTGCCAGCAGCTTTTTGAGGGCTAGAGGTGGCTATGGCTACACCTTC
TRBV7-3	-	-	13	TRBJ2-3	CASSLGDSAVQYF	TGTGCCAGCAGCTTAGGCGACTCGGCCGTACAGTATTTT
TRBV19	once	TRBD1	16	TRBJ1-2	CASTGAWDRNVWGYTF	TGTGCCAGCACAGGGGCGTGGGACAGAAATGTATGGGGCTACACCTTC
TRBV21-1	-	-	20	TRBJ2-2	CASSKAPPGLAGKDTGELFF	TGTGCCAGCAGCAAAGCTCCTCCGGGACTAGCGGGGAAGGACACCGGGGAGCTGTTTTTT
TRBV4-2	-	-	15	TRBJ1-3	CASSQDRGSGNTIYF	TGTGCCAGCAGCCAAGACAGGGGCTCTGGAAACACCATATATTTT
TRBV9	-	TRBD2	15	TRBJ2-3	CAASTSGRSTDTQYF	TGTGCCGCCTCGACTAGCGGGAGATCAACAGATACGCAGTATTTT
TRBV13	-	-	16	TRBJ1-5	CASSLGPGPSNQPQNF	TGTGCCAGCAGCTTAGGCCCAGGGCCCAGCAATCAGCCCCAGAATTTT
TRBV7-6	few	TRBD1	13	TRBJ2-2	CASSLDRAGELFF	TGTGCCAGCAGCTTGGACAGGGCCGGGGAGCTGTTTTTT
TRBV5-8	-	TRBD2	14	TRBJ2-3	CASSRLAGIDTQYF	TGTGCCAGCAGCCGACTAGCGGGAATAGATACGCAGTATTTT
TRBV7-2	-	-	15	TRBJ2-5	CASSSRASEKETQYF	TGTGCCAGCAGCTCTAGGGCTAGCGAGAAAGAGACCCAGTACTTC
TRBV7-9	-	TRBD1	15	TRBJ1-1	CASSPRDRSYTEAFF	TGTGCCAGCAGCCCCCGGGACAGAAGCTACACTGAAGCTTTCTTT
TRBV19	-	-	16	TRBJ1-2	CASSTSLTAFGYGYPF	TGTGCCAGTAGTACCTCCCTGACAGCTTTCGGCTATGGCTACCCCTTC
TRBV4-1	-	TRBD2	15	TRBJ2-3	CASTWTSGSTDTQYF	TGCGCCAGCACTTGGACTAGCGGGAGCACAGATACGCAGTATTTT